These 23 T cell receptor beta chains were all obtained from the same sample, sequenced in a study of T cell clonotyping in hematopoietic cell transplantation. Produced via immunoSEQ multiplex PCR; TCRdb's table is partial and in-frame only. The sample lists 35,000 to 45,000 clones, less than 95% occurring once. The sample comprised peripheral blood mononuclear cells. The receptors originated from a woman aged 50 to 60 in good health. Some clones in this sample may be carry-over from other donors' samples.

The chain joins TRBV19 to TRBJ1-1; a weak D match, TRBD1 (6 bases). In germline, CDR1 is LNHDA, CDR2 SQIVND (reference sequence). There are 14 residues in the CDR3. Trimming removed 6 bases at V and 2 bases at J, with 13 bases between. The CDR3 is CASRPGGPNTEAFF. CDR3 sequence (DNA): TGTGCCAGTAGGCCCGGGGGGCCTAACACTGAAGCTTTCTTT.

The V and J genes are TRBV9 and TRBJ2-3; 7 bases align to TRBD1. Trimming at V came to 0 bases and at J to 4 bases, leaving 8 bases not matched to a gene. Germline loops: CDR1 SGDLS, CDR2 YYNGEE. The CDR3 is made up of 16 amino acids. The CDR3: CASSVAGRGRADTQYF. The CDR3 DNA sequence: TGTGCCAGCAGCGTAGCTGGAAGGGGGCGAGCAGATACGCAGTATTTT.

The count of this clone is one. The chain combines TRBV6-5 with TRBJ2-3; a weak D match, TRBD2 (5 bases). Per germline, CDR1 MNHEY and CDR2 SVGAGI. This CDR3 has 14 amino acids. V lost 2 bases to trimming and J lost 2 bases, with 8 bases between them. The CDR3 DNA reads TGTGCCAGCAGTTACGGAGGTTTCACAGATACGCAGTATTTT. This codes for CASSYGGFTDTQYF.

The genes are TRBV30 and TRBJ1-2; D gene unclear. Trimming removed 2 bases at V and 8 bases at J, with 9 bases between. CDR1 is GTSNPN, CDR2 SVGIG, per germline (reference sequence). The CDR3 runs to 11 residues. Here the CDR3 reads CAWSPQDGYTF. CDR3 DNA: TGTGCCTGGAGTCCCCAGGACGGCTACACCTTC.

The rearrangement joins TRBV7-6 to TRBJ1-1; no clear D. CDR1 and CDR2 from the germline V gene are SGHVS and FNYEAQ. V was shortened by 5 bases and J by 2 bases, with 15 bases between the two germline ends. The CDR3 is 15 residues long. In DNA, the CDR3 is TGTGCCAGCAGCCGAGGGCCAAACAGAAACACTGAAGCTTTCTTT. As protein: CASSRGPNRNTEAFF. Drawing the rest from reference TRBV7-6 and TRBJ1-1, the complete variable domain is GAGVSQSPRYKVTKRGQDVALRCDPISGHVSLYWYRQALGQGPEFLTYFNYEAQQDKSGLPNDRFSAERPEGSISTLTIQRTEQRDSAMYRCASSRGPNRNTEAFFGQGTRLTVV.

V is TRBV5-1 and J is TRBJ1-4; 9 bases are a match to TRBD1. There are 14 residues in the CDR3. CDR1 is SGHRS, CDR2 YFSETQ, per germline. The V and J ends lost 4 bases and 8 bases, in that order; junction bases with no gene match: 6. The CDR3 DNA reads as TGCGCCAGCAGCCACGGGACAGGGAAGGAAAAACTGTTTTTT. This translates into CASSHGTGKEKLFF.

The chain links TRBV15 to TRBJ2-2; no firm D call. The germline V gene has CDR1 LNHNV and CDR2 YYDKDF (reference sequence). CDR3 size: 14 residues. Trimming removed 5 bases at V and 2 bases at J, with 9 bases between. Written as DNA, the CDR3 is TGTGCCACCAGCCCGACCCTAAACACCGGGGAGCTGTTTTTT. This sequence encodes CATSPTLNTGELFF.

The rearrangement uses TRBV6-1 and TRBJ2-7; TRBD2 aligns across 7 bases. This CDR3 comprises 14 residues. From germline, CDR1 is MNHNS and CDR2 SASEGT. Germline trimming cut 6 bases from V and 3 bases from J; bases unmatched to any gene: 8. The DNA of the CDR3 is TGTGCCAGCAGAGTGAACGGGAGGAGCTACGAGCAGTACTTC. It specifies CASRVNGRSYEQYF.

The rearrangement joins TRBV4-3 to TRBJ2-2; D gene unclear. V was cut by 0 bases and J by 1 base, with 6 bases left in between. From germline, CDR1 is LGHNA and CDR2 YSLEER. The CDR3 covers 15 residues. The CDR3 loop reads CASSQDFLNTGELFF. CDR3 sequence (DNA): TGCGCCAGCAGCCAAGATTTTCTGAACACCGGGGAGCTGTTTTTT.

This clone was observed once. The chain has TRBV5-1 and TRBJ1-1, with D perhaps TRBD1 (6 bases). This CDR3 contains 14 residues. Germline CDR1 and CDR2: SGHRS and YFSETQ. The V gene lost 3 bases and the J gene lost 4 bases, with 13 bases spanning the gap. The chain's CDR3 is CASSSLQGTTEAFF. DNA of the CDR3: TGCGCCAGCAGCTCCCTACAGGGTACCACTGAAGCTTTCTTT.

The rearrangement uses TRBV28 and TRBJ1-1, with D unclear. The CDR3 loop spans 12 amino acids. The germline CDR1 and CDR2 sequences are MDHEN and SYDVKM. The germline V and J ends were trimmed by 5 bases and 1 base, with 5 bases remaining between them. CDR3 amino acids: CASSLRNTEAFF. The CDR3 coding sequence is TGTGCCAGCAGTCTGAGGAACACTGAAGCTTTCTTT.

The chain has TRBV10-1 and TRBJ1-2, with 7 bases aligning to TRBD1. CDR1 and CDR2 from the germline V gene are WNHNN and SYGVQD (reference sequence). CDR3 length: 9 residues. The CDR3 is CETNRGYTF. CDR3 DNA sequence: TGCGAGACCAACAGGGGATACACCTTC.

The rearrangement joins TRBV6-5 to TRBJ1-5; D is ambiguous. The CDR3 runs to 13 residues. The germline CDR1 and CDR2 sequences are MNHEY and SVGAGI. Deletions cut 6 bases from V and 0 bases from J, with 6 bases between. The CDR3 DNA is TGTGCCAGCAGGGAGTATAGCAATCAGCCCCAGCATTTT. Translating gives CASREYSNQPQHF.

The V and J genes are TRBV30 and TRBJ1-4, with a tentative D call TRBD1 (6 bases). Trimming stripped 4 bases from V and 6 bases from J, with 9 bases between. The CDR3 loop spans 12 amino acids. Germline CDR1 reads GTSNPN; CDR2 reads SVGIG (reference sequence). CDR3 residues: CAWNREDEKLFF. In DNA form, the CDR3 reads TGTGCCTGGAACAGGGAGGATGAAAAACTGTTTTTT.

This clone was counted a single time. Here the CDR3 DNA reads TGTGCCAGCAGCTTGGGGTACAGCGGGGGGGGATATACGCAGTATTTT. Residues: CASSLGYSGGGYTQYF. The chain couples TRBV5-6 to TRBJ2-3, with TRBD2 matching over 10 bases. This CDR3 is built from 16 residues. Trimming took 0 bases from V and 7 from J; bases not matched to a gene: 8. CDR1 and CDR2 (germline): SGHDT, YYEEEE.

CDR3 DNA: TGTGCCAGCAGCTTCGAACAGGCGTGGGGAGAGCAGTACTTC. Amino acid sequence: CASSFEQAWGEQYF. The chain recombines TRBV7-9 with TRBJ2-7; possible D gene TRBD1, 5 bases. The germline V gene has CDR1 SEHNR and CDR2 FQNEAQ (reference sequence). The V end lost 3 bases, the J end lost 7 bases, and 16 bases lay between the germline ends. This CDR3 has 14 amino acids.

This clone appeared a single time. This chain joins TRBV5-1 and TRBJ1-6; no clear D gene. Germline V gives CDR1 SGHRS, CDR2 YFSETQ. There are 14 residues in the CDR3. Between the trimmed V and J ends, which lost 2 bases and 4 bases, there was a span of 7 bases. The CDR3 nucleotides read TGCGCCAGCAGCTTAAGGTTTTATAATTCACCCCTCCACTTT. Encoded protein: CASSLRFYNSPLHF.

This sequence joins TRBV19 and TRBJ2-5; D might be TRBD1 (6 bases). The CDR3 totals 14 residues. Per germline, CDR1 LNHDA and CDR2 SQIVND (reference sequence). Trimming shortened V by 3 bases and J by 1 base, and 9 bases separated the two germline ends. The CDR3 DNA sequence: TGTGCCAGTAGTATTACAGGGATCCAAGAGACCCAGTACTTC. Translation: CASSITGIQETQYF.

The chain is built from TRBV5-1 and TRBJ1-2; tentatively, D is TRBD1 (6 bases). The CDR3 runs to 14 residues. The V end lost 0 bases, the J end lost 7 bases, and 13 bases lay between the germline ends. Looked up from germline, CDR1 is SGHRS and CDR2 is YFSETQ. CDR3 in DNA: TGCGCCAGCAGCTTGGACAGGGAAGATAGTGGCTACACCTTC. Amino acids: CASSLDREDSGYTF. Based on the CDR3 plus reference TRBV5-1 and TRBJ1-2, the full variable domain is KAGVTQTPRYLIKTRGQQVTLSCSPISGHRSVSWYQQTPGQGLQFLFEYFSETQRNKGNFPGRFSGRQFSNSRSEMNVSTLELGDSALYLCASSLDREDSGYTFGSGTRLTVV.

J is TRBJ2-2 and V is TRBV5-6; 7 bases align to TRBD1. Germline CDR1 and CDR2: SGHDT and YYEEEE. The CDR3 runs 15 residues. J lost 5 bases, V lost 6 bases, and 10 bases had no gene match. The CDR3 loop is CASNLNRGRTGELFF. Here the CDR3 DNA reads TGTGCCAGCAACCTAAACAGGGGAAGGACCGGGGAGCTGTTTTTT.

The rearrangement links TRBV7-3 to TRBJ2-3, with TRBD1 identical over 9 bases. This CDR3 has 13 residues. Per the germline V gene, CDR1 is SGHTA and CDR2 is FQGTGA. Trimming took 4 bases from V and 8 from J; bases not matched to a gene: 4. In DNA form, the CDR3 reads TGTGCCAGCAGCTCCACAGGGGGCGGTACGCAGTATTTT. The encoded protein is CASSSTGGGTQYF.

This clone was recorded once. The V and J genes are TRBV6-6 and TRBJ2-5; D uncertain. CDR3 length equals 12 residues. The germline V gene encodes CDR1 MNHNY and CDR2 SVGAGI (reference sequence). The V gene lost 7 bases and the J gene lost 1 base, with 7 bases spanning the gap. The CDR3 DNA follows: TGTGCCAGCAAGGCGCGCCAAGAGACCCAGTACTTC. Translating gives CASKARQETQYF.

The chain couples TRBV20-1 to TRBJ2-7, with unresolved D. Per the germline V gene, CDR1 is DFQATT and CDR2 is SNEGSKA (reference sequence). Trimming shortened V by 7 bases and J by 2 bases, and 6 bases separated the two germline ends. CDR3 length: 10 residues. As DNA, the CDR3 is TGCAGTGGGCGAGCCTACGAGCAGTACTTC. This encodes CSGRAYEQYF.